These T cell receptor beta chains were read from a single sample in a study of T cell responses to AZD1222 COVID-19 vaccine. TCRdb's table, derived via immunoSEQ multiplex PCR, lists solely in-frame clones and lacks some. The sample lists around 100,000 clones, roughly 90% occurring once. The material sequenced was peripheral blood, taken on day 0 of AZD1222 vaccination. The receptors were sampled from an adult in good health. Both conserved end residues are part of each CDR3. The D gene is left open where the match is weak. Only some rows state a clone size, as once, few, many or a class for expanded clones.

>TRBJ2-3|NA|TRBV24-1|NA
CATSDPAGNTDTQYF
TGTGCCACCAGTGATCCTGCAGGGAACACAGATACGCAGTATTTT
>TRBJ2-2|NA|TRBV19|NA
CASSSQAQNTGELFF
TGTGCCAGTAGCTCGCAGGCTCAGAACACCGGGGAGCTGTTTTTT
>TRBJ2-1|NA|TRBV7-2|NA
CASSLGGAAGNEQFF
TGTGCCAGCAGCTTAGGGGGCGCCGCCGGTAATGAGCAGTTCTTC
>TRBJ2-5|NA|TRBV27|NA
CASSFSGAGEAQYF
TGTGCCAGCAGTTTTTCAGGGGCGGGAGAGGCCCAGTACTTC
>TRBJ1-5|NA|TRBV27|NA
CASSLGSTGPQHF
TGTGCCAGCAGTTTAGGCAGCACGGGGCCCCAGCATTTT
>TRBJ2-1|NA|TRBV5-1|TRBD2
CASSYLAGSGEQFF
TGCGCCAGCAGCTATTTAGCGGGGTCGGGTGAGCAGTTCTTC
>TRBJ1-4|NA|TRBV30|TRBD1
CAWSVFPRGSNEKLFF
TGTGCCTGGAGTGTATTCCCCAGGGGGTCTAATGAAAAACTGTTTTTT
>TRBJ2-1|NA|TRBV9|NA
CASSTTSRSSYNEQFF
TGTGCCAGCAGTACTACTAGTCGGAGCTCCTACAATGAGCAGTTCTTC
>TRBJ1-1|NA|TRBV6-2/TRBV6-3|NA
CASSRTPGSRATEAFF
TGTGCCAGCAGCCGTACGCCCGGGAGTCGGGCCACTGAAGCTTTCTTT
>TRBJ2-2|NA|TRBV4-2|TRBD1
CASSQRTGGYGDGELFF
TGTGCCAGCAGCCAGAGGACAGGGGGCTACGGGGACGGGGAGCTGTTTTTT
>TRBJ2-1|once|TRBV28|TRBD2
CASTPAGVENEQFF
TGTGCCAGCACGCCCGCGGGAGTGGAAAATGAGCAGTTCTTC
>TRBJ2-2|few|TRBV2|NA
CASSENGVGELFF
TGTGCCAGCAGTGAAAACGGGGTGGGGGAGCTGTTTTTT
>TRBJ2-7|NA|TRBV15|NA
CATSRDQDDEQYF
TGTGCCACCAGCAGAGATCAAGACGACGAGCAGTACTTC
>TRBJ2-5|NA|TRBV20-1|NA
CSVVSGETQYF
TGCAGTGTGGTGTCCGGGGAGACCCAGTACTTC
>TRBJ2-1|few|TRBV6-2/TRBV6-3|NA
CASSYHSWAIGRSREQFF
TGTGCCAGCAGTTATCATAGTTGGGCAATTGGCCGATCGCGGGAGCAGTTCTTC
>TRBJ2-1|NA|TRBV27|TRBD2
CASSLSYGGRLAGVYNEQFF
TGTGCCAGCAGTTTATCGTACGGTGGTCGGCTAGCGGGGGTCTACAATGAGCAGTTCTTC
>TRBJ1-1|NA|TRBV19|NA
CASSRTQNTEAFF
TGTGCCAGTAGCCGAACCCAAAACACTGAAGCTTTCTTT
>TRBJ2-1|NA|TRBV3-1/TRBV3-2|NA
CASSPGSRNEQFF
TGTGCCAGCAGCCCCGGGAGCCGCAATGAGCAGTTCTTC
>TRBJ1-2|NA|TRBV28|NA
CASSAHIRGQNGYTF
TGTGCCAGCAGTGCCCACATCCGGGGGCAGAATGGCTACACCTTC
>TRBJ2-5|NA|TRBV12-5|NA
CASGHQETQYF
TGTGCTAGTGGTCACCAAGAGACCCAGTACTTC
>TRBJ1-3|NA|TRBV12-3/TRBV12-4|NA
CASSFGPGNTIYF
TGTGCCAGCAGTTTTGGACCGGGAAACACCATATATTTT
>TRBJ2-1|NA|TRBV21-1|NA
CASSNETGGVSDEQFF
TGTGCCAGCAGCAATGAGACAGGGGGGGTCAGCGATGAGCAGTTCTTC
>TRBJ1-5|NA|TRBV30|NA
CAWKGLSNQPQHF
TGTGCCTGGAAGGGGCTAAGCAATCAGCCCCAGCATTTT
>TRBJ1-2|NA|TRBV3-1/TRBV3-2|NA
CASSQMFGYTF
TGTGCCAGCAGCCAAATGTTTGGCTACACCTTC
>TRBJ2-7|NA|TRBV28|TRBD1
CASRPQGPSYEQYF
TGTGCCAGCAGGCCACAGGGGCCATCCTACGAGCAGTACTTC
>TRBJ2-6|NA|TRBV5-8|TRBD1
CASSLGQGPSGANVLTF
TGTGCCAGCAGCCTAGGACAGGGACCCTCTGGGGCCAACGTCCTGACTTTC
>TRBJ2-3|NA|TRBV11-3|TRBD1
CASSSRQGSWDTQYF
TGTGCCAGCAGCTCACGACAGGGGTCATGGGATACGCAGTATTTT
>TRBJ1-2|NA|TRBV7-9|TRBD1
CASSHRDRTNYGYTF
TGTGCCAGCAGCCACAGGGACAGAACTAACTATGGCTACACCTTC
>TRBJ2-3|NA|TRBV4-1|NA
CASSQDGPVADTQYF
TGCGCCAGCAGCCAAGATGGGCCGGTCGCAGATACGCAGTATTTT
>TRBJ2-5|NA|TRBV9|TRBD2
CASSVAGLGGSQETQYF
TGTGCCAGCAGCGTAGCGGGACTAGGTGGATCCCAAGAGACCCAGTACTTC
>TRBJ1-5|NA|TRBV19|NA
CASSKTGGNQPQHF
TGTGCCAGTAGTAAGACAGGTGGCAATCAGCCCCAGCATTTT
>TRBJ2-7|NA|TRBV7-9|TRBD2
CASSPRLAGPYEQYF
TGTGCCAGCAGCCCGAGACTAGCGGGGCCCTACGAGCAGTACTTC
>TRBJ2-1|NA|TRBV7-8|NA
CASSPPGSYNEQFF
TGTGCCAGCAGTCCGCCCGGGTCCTACAATGAGCAGTTCTTC
>TRBJ2-3|NA|TRBV2|NA
CASSPEGSGTQYF
TGTGCCAGCAGTCCCGAGGGCTCAGGTACGCAGTATTTT
>TRBJ1-6|NA|TRBV23-1|NA
CASNGVRPYNSPLHF
TGCGCCAGCAACGGGGTCCGACCTTATAATTCACCCCTCCACTTT
>TRBJ1-2|NA|TRBV7-8|TRBD1
CASSSQGVGGYTF
TGTGCCAGCAGCTCCCAGGGGGTGGGTGGCTACACCTTC
>TRBJ2-7|NA|TRBV7-3|TRBD1
CASSSTAGTGSYEQYF
TGTGCCAGCAGTTCCACAGCCGGGACAGGGTCCTACGAGCAGTACTTC
>TRBJ1-5|once|TRBV18|NA
CASSAHNNQPQHF
TGTGCCAGCTCGGCCCATAATAATCAGCCCCAGCATTTT
>TRBJ2-5|once|TRBV19|NA
CASSKIGETQYF
TGTGCCAGTAGTAAGATAGGGGAGACCCAGTACTTC
>TRBJ1-2|once|TRBV29-1|NA
CSVIRRGDYGYTF
TGCAGCGTTATACGAAGGGGCGACTATGGCTACACCTTC
>TRBJ1-6|NA|TRBV7-9|TRBD1
CASSLGQGETLHF
TGTGCCAGCAGCTTAGGCCAGGGGGAGACCCTCCACTTT
>TRBJ2-5|NA|TRBV7-3|TRBD1
CASSRDRVGETQYF
TGTGCCAGCAGCAGGGACAGGGTGGGCGAGACCCAGTACTTC
>TRBJ2-2|NA|TRBV11-3|TRBD2
CASSGPDGTSGTGELFF
TGTGCCAGCAGCGGGCCCGACGGGACTAGCGGGACCGGGGAGCTGTTTTTT
>TRBJ1-2|NA|TRBV28|NA
CASTPGTLYGYTF
TGTGCCAGCACCCCCGGGACCCTCTATGGCTACACCTTC
>TRBJ2-7|NA|TRBV7-9|NA
CASSQQGTEQYF
TGTGCCAGCAGCCAACAGGGTACCGAGCAGTACTTC
>TRBJ2-5|NA|TRBV29-1|NA
CSVDPSGAKETQYF
TGCAGCGTTGATCCATCAGGAGCTAAAGAGACCCAGTACTTC
>TRBJ2-7|NA|TRBV19|NA
CASSPIWGQRQYF
TGTGCCAGTAGTCCGATCTGGGGGCAGCGGCAGTACTTC
>TRBJ2-1|NA|TRBV28|TRBD2
CASSLGTRGRGNEQFF
TGTGCCAGCAGTCTTGGAACTCGCGGGAGAGGTAATGAGCAGTTCTTC
>TRBJ1-2|NA|TRBV5-6|NA
CASSPPGVYGYTF
TGTGCCAGCAGCCCGCCCGGGGTCTATGGCTACACCTTC
>TRBJ1-4|NA|TRBV7-8|NA
CASSFRDRNEKLFF
TGTGCCAGCAGCTTTAGAGACAGGAATGAAAAACTGTTTTTT
>TRBJ2-1|NA|TRBV28|TRBD2
CASSYKREDYNEQFF
TGTGCCAGCAGTTACAAGCGGGAGGACTACAATGAGCAGTTCTTC
>TRBJ1-2|NA|TRBV10-3|NA
CAISESMYQYGYTF
TGTGCCATCAGTGAGTCGATGTACCAGTATGGCTACACCTTC
>TRBJ1-2|NA|TRBV20-1|TRBD1
CSASRRQGAWGYTF
TGCAGTGCTAGTCGCCGACAGGGGGCTTGGGGCTACACCTTC
>TRBJ2-7|NA|TRBV29-1|NA
CSVDSTGQSYEQYF
TGCAGCGTTGACTCTACGGGCCAATCCTACGAGCAGTACTTC
>TRBJ2-7|NA|TRBV5-1|TRBD2
CASSSPPSGTRYF
TGCGCCAGCAGTTCTCCACCTAGCGGGACGCGGTACTTC
>TRBJ2-1|NA|TRBV6-5|NA
CASSYSNRGPYNEQFF
TGTGCCAGCAGTTACTCGAACCGGGGGCCCTACAATGAGCAGTTCTTC
>TRBJ2-5|NA|TRBV9|TRBD2
CASSGRTSVQETQYF
TGTGCCAGCAGCGGGCGGACTAGCGTTCAAGAGACCCAGTACTTC
>TRBJ2-7|NA|TRBV27|TRBD1
CASSRTGGYEQYF
TGTGCCAGCTCCCGGACAGGGGGCTACGAGCAGTACTTC